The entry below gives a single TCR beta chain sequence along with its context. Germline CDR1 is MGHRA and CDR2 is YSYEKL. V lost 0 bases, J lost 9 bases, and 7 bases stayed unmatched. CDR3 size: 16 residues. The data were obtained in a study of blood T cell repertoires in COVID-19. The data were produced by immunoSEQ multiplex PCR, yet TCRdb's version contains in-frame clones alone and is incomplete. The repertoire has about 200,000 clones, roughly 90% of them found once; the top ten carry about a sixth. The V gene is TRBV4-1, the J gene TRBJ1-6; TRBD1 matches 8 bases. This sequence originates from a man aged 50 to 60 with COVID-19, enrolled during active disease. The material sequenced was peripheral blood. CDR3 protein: CASSQEGQAVASPLHF. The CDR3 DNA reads TGCGCCAGCAGCCAAGAGGGACAGGCGGTGGCTTCACCCCTCCACTTT.